Sequencing of this TCR beta chain was carried out in a study of monozygotic twins with cystic fibrosis. Findings and limits, study-wide: V usage most resembled the co-twin in 13 of 16 pairs. Unrelated CF individuals shared fewer identical clonotypes than monozygotic CF twins.

On this clone itself: The antigen remains undetermined.

Germline trimming cut 4 bases from V and 7 bases from J; bases unmatched to any gene: 4. CDR3 length: 13 residues. From germline, CDR1 is MNHEY and CDR2 SMNVEV (reference sequence). Sequencing was performed with immunoSEQ multiplex PCR; in TCRdb, only in-frame clones are kept and a portion is missing. The sample includes some 14,000 clones, roughly 93% of them seen just once. Material for sequencing was blood. The sequence derives from a girl aged 2 to 9 with cystic fibrosis. The gene calls are TRBV27 and TRBJ2-1; 7 bases align to TRBD2. CDR3 coding DNA: TGTGCCAGCAGTTCGCCGGGAGGAAATGAGCAGTTCTTC. Translation: CASSSPGGNEQFF.